This entry is about one T cell receptor (beta chain). This record comes from a study of blood T cell repertoires in COVID-19. Study-level background: Italy, Spain and the United States were the sources of the convalescent and acute COVID-19 samples. T cells, B-cell-depleted T cells, or PBMCs supplied cDNA or gDNA.

The data were produced by immunoSEQ multiplex PCR, yet TCRdb's version contains in-frame clones alone and is incomplete. The repertoire holds 70,000 to 100,000 clones, with around 87% as singletons. The TCR sequence derives from a woman older than 75 with active or convalescent COVID-19. The sequencing sample was made of peripheral blood.

The CDR3: CASSRLASTSSYNEQFF. The CDR3 nucleotides read TGCGCCAGCAGCAGACTAGCGTCTACGAGCTCCTACAATGAGCAGTTCTTC. The J gene is TRBJ2-1, the V gene TRBV4-3; TRBD2 aligns across 8 bases. The germline V gene encodes CDR1 LGHNA and CDR2 YSLEER. Unmatched junction bases numbered 9, after V lost 5 bases and J lost 0 bases. The CDR3 is 17 residues long.